The 23 T cell receptor beta chains listed next were all sequenced from one sample in a study of T cell responses to AZD1222 COVID-19 vaccine. The data were produced by immunoSEQ multiplex PCR, yet TCRdb's version contains in-frame clones alone and is incomplete. The table includes more than 150,000 clones, approximately 94% detected once. Sequenced here: peripheral blood, sampled on day 0 of AZD1222 vaccination. The source of these receptors is an adult in good health.

The V and J genes are TRBV12-3 or TRBV12-4 and TRBJ1-1; D is unclear. The CDR3 spans 11 residues. Trimming left V 6 bases short and J 7 bases short, with 9 bases between. The CDR3 here is CASSRVDEAFF. The CDR3 DNA reads as TGTGCCAGCAGCCGGGTAGATGAAGCTTTCTTT.

Points on this clone: One end of the junction fails to match germline, which may point to a read error. The V gene is TRBV12-3 or TRBV12-4, the J gene TRBJ2-7, with D hard to call. This CDR3 is built from 13 residues. CDR3 DNA: TGTGCCAGCACTTTAGTGGTGGGCGAGGAGCAGTACTTC. This sequence encodes CASTLVVGEEQYF.

The V and J genes are TRBV5-1 and TRBJ2-4; 8 bases align to TRBD1. J lost 2 bases, V lost 5 bases, and 3 bases had no gene match. This CDR3 spans 14 amino acids. The germline gives CDR1 SGHRS, CDR2 YFSETQ. The CDR3 reads CASRAGGSKNIQYF. The CDR3 region has the DNA TGCGCCAGCAGGGCAGGGGGCTCCAAAAACATTCAGTACTTC.

The chain is built from TRBV13 and TRBJ2-7; 10 nucleotides align to TRBD1. With 0 bases clipped from V and 6 bases from J, the junction kept 2 bases outside the gene matches. Germline V lookup: CDR1 PRHDT, CDR2 FYEKMQ (reference sequence). This CDR3 comprises 14 residues. CDR3 DNA: TGTGCCAGCAGCTTAGGGACAGGGGGCGGCGAGCAGTACTTC. Its translation: CASSLGTGGGEQYF.

The chain has TRBV9 and TRBJ2-2, with D unresolved. The V and J ends lost 3 bases and 4 bases respectively, with 7 bases between them. The CDR3 loop spans 13 amino acids. CDR1 SGDLS and CDR2 YYNGEE come from the germline V gene. CDR3 DNA sequence: TGTGCCAGCAGCGCGGCAGCCACCGGGGAGCTGTTTTTT. Amino acids: CASSAAATGELFF.

The rearrangement links TRBV18 to TRBJ1-4, with D maybe TRBD1 (5 bases). V was pared by 5 bases and J by 0 bases, with 13 bases between. The CDR3 spans 16 residues. Germline V gene sequence: CDR1 KGHSH, CDR2 LQKENI. CDR3 sequence: CASSTTVGTTNEKLFF. The CDR3 region has the DNA TGTGCCAGCTCAACGACAGTAGGAACAACTAATGAAAAACTGTTTTTT.

This rearrangement joins TRBV9 to TRBJ2-1; a possible D gene is TRBD2 (5 bases). The CDR3 is 15 residues long. The germline V gene has CDR1 SGDLS and CDR2 YYNGEE. Trimming pared 1 base from V and 6 bases from J, leaving 14 bases between. CDR3 nucleotide sequence: TGTGCCAGCAGCGTAACCCCCGTCACTAGCAATGAGCAGTTCTTC. It encodes CASSVTPVTSNEQFF.

The rearrangement uses TRBV30 and TRBJ1-4; TRBD1 matches at 7 bases. The CDR3 is 15 amino acids. The ends lost 3 bases at V and 0 bases at J; junction bases unmatched: 4. Germline CDR1 and CDR2: GTSNPN and SVGIG (reference sequence). In nucleotides, the CDR3 is TGTGCCTGGAGCTATACAGGGGCAACTAATGAAAAACTGTTTTTT. Its translation: CAWSYTGATNEKLFF.

Only one count was recorded for this clone. The V and J genes are TRBV7-6 and TRBJ2-3; weak D call: TRBD2 (6 bases). The length of the CDR3 is 15 residues. V shed 5 bases and J shed 0 bases, with 12 bases lying between them. From germline, CDR1 is SGHVS and CDR2 FNYEAQ. CDR3: CASSGLATSTDTQYF. In nucleotides, the CDR3 is TGTGCCAGCAGCGGCCTAGCGACTAGCACAGATACGCAGTATTTT.

The genes are TRBV28 and TRBJ2-7, with unresolved D. Trimming cost V 2 bases and J 4 bases, with 6 bases left between them. The CDR3 sequence is 12 residues long. Germline assignment: CDR1 MDHEN and CDR2 SYDVKM. CDR3: CASSLKSYEQYF. CDR3 sequence (DNA): TGTGCCAGCAGTTTAAAGAGTTACGAGCAGTACTTC.

This chain joins TRBV23-1 and TRBJ1-2, with 7 bases that match TRBD1. TRBV23-1 is flagged as an ORF with uncertain function. V shed 8 bases and J 2 bases; nucleotides not matched to a gene: 2. The CDR3 loop spans 12 amino acids. Here the CDR3 reads CASLTGNYGYTF. The CDR3 DNA sequence: TGCGCCAGCCTGACAGGGAACTATGGCTACACCTTC.

The genes are TRBV19 and TRBJ2-1; unclear D gene. From germline, CDR1 is LNHDA and CDR2 SQIVND (reference sequence). This CDR3 has 16 residues. The V end was cut by 0 bases, the J end by 4 bases, with 13 bases between. The CDR3 sequence: CASSIDVPPAYNEQFF. In nucleotides, the CDR3 is TGTGCCAGTAGTATAGATGTCCCGCCAGCTTACAATGAGCAGTTCTTC. The full variable domain, rest sourced from reference TRBV19 and TRBJ2-1, is DGGITQSPKYLFRKEGQNVTLSCEQNLNHDAMYWYRQDPGQGLRLIYYSQIVNDFQKGDIAEGYSVSREKKESFPLTVTSAQKNPTAFYLCASSIDVPPAYNEQFFGPGTRLTVL.

The chain is built from TRBV18 and TRBJ1-1, with TRBD1 as a possible D gene (5 bases). V lost 4 bases and J 2 bases, leaving 14 bases between the germline ends. Germline V gene lookup returns CDR1 KGHSH and CDR2 LQKENI. CDR3 length: 15 residues. The CDR3 DNA reads as TGTGCCAGCTCACGCGGCCGCGGGGCCAACACTGAAGCTTTCTTT. Encoded protein: CASSRGRGANTEAFF.

The chain employs TRBV7-3 and TRBJ2-6, with D unresolved. In germline, CDR1 is SGHTA, CDR2 FQGTGA. This CDR3 comprises 12 residues. With 3 bases removed from V and 4 bases from J, the gap between germline ends came to 1 base. CDR3 sequence (DNA): TGTGCCAGCAGCTTGGGGGCCAACGTCCTGACTTTC. Its protein product is CASSLGANVLTF.

The rearrangement links TRBV10-3 to TRBJ2-3; tentative D call: TRBD1 (6 bases). Germline CDR1 reads ENHRY; CDR2 reads SYGVKD. Trimming removed 6 bases from V and 0 bases from J, with 19 bases in between. The CDR3 runs 17 residues. DNA for the CDR3: TGTGCCATCAGGAGGAACCGGGACAACTACAGCACAGATACGCAGTATTTT. The encoded protein is CAIRRNRDNYSTDTQYF.

This rearrangement joins TRBV6-5 to TRBJ2-3; 13 bases map to TRBD2. The CDR3 is 15 amino acids. Looked up from germline, CDR1 is MNHEY and CDR2 is SVGAGI. The trim removed 6 bases at V and 11 bases at J, leaving 11 bases unmatched. For the CDR3, the DNA is TGTGCCAGCAGCCCCGAACTAGCGGGAGGGGTTGTGCAGTATTTT. As protein: CASSPELAGGVVQYF.

The CDR3 reads CASSFAPQHF. The CDR3 DNA reads as TGTGCCAGCAGTTTTGCCCCCCAGCATTTT. The chain combines TRBV28 with TRBJ1-5; no reliable D call. V was trimmed by 3 bases and J by 10 bases, leaving 4 bases between them. This CDR3 is 10 amino acids long. In germline, CDR1 is MDHEN, CDR2 SYDVKM. Full variable domain (outside the CDR3, taken from reference TRBV28 and TRBJ1-5): DVKVTQSSRYLVKRTGEKVFLECVQDMDHENMFWYRQDPGLGLRLIYFSYDVKMKEKGDIPEGYSVSREKKERFSLILESASTNQTSMYLCASSFAPQHFGDGTRLSIL.

The gene calls are TRBV2 and TRBJ1-2; TRBD1 is a possible D gene (5 bases). Trimming cost V 1 base and J 2 bases, with 8 bases left between them. This CDR3 region has 14 residues. Germline CDR1 reads SNHLY; CDR2 reads FYNNEI. DNA of the CDR3: TGTGCCAGCAGTGAAGTCGGGGGAAACTATGGCTACACCTTC. It yields the protein CASSEVGGNYGYTF.

CDR3 in amino acids: CATSRTGASYEQYF. The CDR3 coding sequence is TGTGCCACCAGCAGAACCGGGGCGTCCTACGAGCAGTACTTC. The rearrangement links TRBV15 to TRBJ2-7; D may match TRBD1 or TRBD2 (5 bases each). V was trimmed by 2 bases and J by 1 base, leaving 9 bases between them. CDR1 and CDR2 from the germline V gene are LNHNV and YYDKDF (reference sequence). The CDR3 length is 14 residues.

The chain joins TRBV7-3 to TRBJ2-3, with no clear D. Trimming took off 6 bases at V and 1 base at J, with 23 bases between the two ends. Germline V CDR1 and CDR2: SGHTA, FQGTGA. This CDR3 contains 18 residues. CDR3 in DNA: TGTGCCAGCAGGACCCCGGCCCCACGGAAGAACGGCACAGATACGCAGTATTTT. Its translation: CASRTPAPRKNGTDTQYF.

The CDR3 here is CASTTNPGRMNTEAFF. The DNA for the CDR3 is TGTGCCAGCACTACGAACCCAGGGCGTATGAACACTGAAGCTTTCTTT. The chain couples TRBV2 to TRBJ1-1, with D possibly being TRBD1 (5 bases). The germline V and J ends were trimmed by 7 bases and 0 bases, with 18 bases remaining between them. The CDR3 has 16 residues. Germline V gene sequence: CDR1 SNHLY, CDR2 FYNNEI.

V usage is TRBV10-1 and J usage is TRBJ2-7, with D hard to call. Looked up from germline, CDR1 is WNHNN and CDR2 is SYGVQD (reference sequence). Trimming took 0 bases from V and 5 from J, leaving 11 bases between them. This CDR3 contains 14 residues. This CDR3 is CASSESTLAHEQYF. CDR3 DNA: TGCGCCAGCAGTGAGTCGACCCTCGCCCACGAGCAGTACTTC.

The gene calls are TRBV30 and TRBJ1-6, with a possible D match to TRBD1 (6 bases). CDR1 GTSNPN and CDR2 SVGIG come from the germline V gene (reference sequence). V was shortened by 0 bases and J by 7 bases, with 13 bases between the two germline ends. This CDR3 has 15 amino acids. DNA for the CDR3: TGTGCCTGGAGTGTACCTGCCAGGGGCAATTCACCCCTCCACTTT. It is translated as CAWSVPARGNSPLHF.